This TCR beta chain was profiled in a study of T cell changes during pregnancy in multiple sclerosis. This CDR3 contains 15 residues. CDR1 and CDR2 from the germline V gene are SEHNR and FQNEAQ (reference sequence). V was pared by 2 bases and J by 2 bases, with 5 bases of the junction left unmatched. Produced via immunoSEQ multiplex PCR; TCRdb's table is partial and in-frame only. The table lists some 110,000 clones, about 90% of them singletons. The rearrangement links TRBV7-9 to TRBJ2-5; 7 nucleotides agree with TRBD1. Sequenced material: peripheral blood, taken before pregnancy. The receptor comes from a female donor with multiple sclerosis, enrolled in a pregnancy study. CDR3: CASSLITGEQETQYF. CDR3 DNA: TGTGCCAGCAGCTTAATAACAGGGGAGCAAGAGACCCAGTACTTC.